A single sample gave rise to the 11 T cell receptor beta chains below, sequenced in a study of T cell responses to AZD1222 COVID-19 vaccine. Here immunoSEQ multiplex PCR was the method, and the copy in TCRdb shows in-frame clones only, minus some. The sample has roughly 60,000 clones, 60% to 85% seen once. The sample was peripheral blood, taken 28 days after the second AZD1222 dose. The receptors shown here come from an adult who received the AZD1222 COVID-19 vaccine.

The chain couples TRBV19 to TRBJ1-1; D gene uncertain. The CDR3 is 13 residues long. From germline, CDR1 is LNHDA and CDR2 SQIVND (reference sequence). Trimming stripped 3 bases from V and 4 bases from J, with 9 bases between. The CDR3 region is CASSIQPGTEAFF. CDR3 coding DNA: TGTGCCAGTAGTATTCAACCGGGCACTGAAGCTTTCTTT.

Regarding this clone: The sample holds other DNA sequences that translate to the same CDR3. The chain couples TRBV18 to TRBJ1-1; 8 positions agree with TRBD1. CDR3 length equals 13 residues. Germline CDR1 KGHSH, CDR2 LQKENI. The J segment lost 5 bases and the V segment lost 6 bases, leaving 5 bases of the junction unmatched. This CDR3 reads CASSSTGDTEAFF. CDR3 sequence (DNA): TGTGCCAGCTCCTCGACAGGGGATACTGAAGCTTTCTTT.

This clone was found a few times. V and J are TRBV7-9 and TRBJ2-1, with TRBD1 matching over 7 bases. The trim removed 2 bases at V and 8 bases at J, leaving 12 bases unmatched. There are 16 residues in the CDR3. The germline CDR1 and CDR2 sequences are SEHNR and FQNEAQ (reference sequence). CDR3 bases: TGTGCCAGCAGCTTAACACAGGGGATGTCTCTTCATGAGCAGTTCTTC. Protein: CASSLTQGMSLHEQFF.

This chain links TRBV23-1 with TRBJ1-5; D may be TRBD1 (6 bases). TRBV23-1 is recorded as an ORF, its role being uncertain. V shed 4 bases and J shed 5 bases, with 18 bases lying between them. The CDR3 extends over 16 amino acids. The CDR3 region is CASSPHHVGGYQPQHF. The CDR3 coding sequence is TGCGCCAGCAGTCCCCATCATGTAGGGGGGTATCAGCCCCAGCATTTT.

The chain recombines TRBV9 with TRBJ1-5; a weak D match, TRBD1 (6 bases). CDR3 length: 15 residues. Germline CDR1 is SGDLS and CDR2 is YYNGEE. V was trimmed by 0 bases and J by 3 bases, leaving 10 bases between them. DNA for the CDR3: TGTGCCAGCAGCGTAGACGGACAGAACAATCAGCCCCAGCATTTT. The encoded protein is CASSVDGQNNQPQHF.

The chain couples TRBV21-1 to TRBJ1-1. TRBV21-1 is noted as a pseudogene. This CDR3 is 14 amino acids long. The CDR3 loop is CASSLCRMNTEAFF. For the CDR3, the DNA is TGTGCCAGCAGCCTTTGCCGGATGAACACTGAAGCTTTCTTT.

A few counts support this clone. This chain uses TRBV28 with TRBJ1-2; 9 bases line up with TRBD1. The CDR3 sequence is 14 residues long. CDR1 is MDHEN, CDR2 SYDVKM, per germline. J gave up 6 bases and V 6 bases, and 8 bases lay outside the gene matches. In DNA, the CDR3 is TGTGCCAGCAGGGACGAACAGGGGGCGCATGGCTACACCTTC. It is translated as CASRDEQGAHGYTF.

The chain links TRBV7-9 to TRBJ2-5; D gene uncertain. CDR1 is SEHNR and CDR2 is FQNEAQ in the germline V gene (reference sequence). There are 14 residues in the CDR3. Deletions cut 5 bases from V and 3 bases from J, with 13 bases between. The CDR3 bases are TGTGCCAGCAGCCCAGGCCGGGTGGAAGAGACCCAGTACTTC. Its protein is CASSPGRVEETQYF. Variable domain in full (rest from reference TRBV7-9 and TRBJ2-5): DTGVSQNPRHKITKRGQNVTFRCDPISEHNRLYWYRQTLGQGPEFLTYFQNEAQLEKSRLLSDRFSAERPKGSFSTLEIQRTEQGDSAMYLCASSPGRVEETQYFGPGTRLLVL.

In DNA form, the CDR3 reads TGTGCCAGCAGCTTGGACACGGGCGGGGAAAAACTGTTTTTT. Amino acids: CASSLDTGGEKLFF. The chain is built from TRBV7-8 and TRBJ1-4; possibly TRBD1 for D (5 bases). Germline assignment: CDR1 SGHVS and CDR2 FQNEAQ. Trimming took off 3 bases at V and 8 bases at J, with 13 bases between the two ends. This CDR3 is 14 amino acids long.

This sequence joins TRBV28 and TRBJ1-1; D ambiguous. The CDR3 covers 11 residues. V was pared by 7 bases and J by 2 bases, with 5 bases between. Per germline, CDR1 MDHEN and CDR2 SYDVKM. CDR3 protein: CASIQNTEAFF. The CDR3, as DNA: TGTGCCAGCATTCAAAACACTGAAGCTTTCTTT.

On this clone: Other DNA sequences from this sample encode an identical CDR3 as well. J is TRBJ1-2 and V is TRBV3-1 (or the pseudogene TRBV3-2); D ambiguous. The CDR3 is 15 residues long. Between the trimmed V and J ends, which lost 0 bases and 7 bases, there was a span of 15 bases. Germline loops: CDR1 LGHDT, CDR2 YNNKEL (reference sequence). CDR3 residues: CASSQDWAGDTGYTF. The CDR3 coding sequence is TGTGCCAGCAGCCAAGACTGGGCCGGGGATACTGGCTACACCTTC.